The 30 T cell receptor beta chains below come from one sample, sequenced in a study of shared clonotypes between healthy human individuals. Only in-frame clones appear in the TCRdb table, and some are missing; sequencing was by immunoSEQ multiplex PCR. The data hold around 1.1 million clones, with about 84% observed a single time. The specimen was memory CD4+ T cells from PBMCs. Subset: CD45RA-negative fraction. Every receptor here comes from a man aged 18 to 30 in good health. Some clones in this sample may be carry-over from other donors' samples.

V gene TRBV10-3 combines with J gene TRBJ1-5; no definite D call. The germline V and J ends were trimmed by 11 bases and 3 bases, with 14 bases remaining between them. Germline V gene lookup returns CDR1 ENHRY and CDR2 SYGVKD. This CDR3 has 13 residues. The DNA for the CDR3 is TGTGCCTCAGGAGGGCTGAACAATCAGCCCCAGCATTTT. Translation: CASGGLNNQPQHF.

The chain joins TRBV5-1 to TRBJ1-2; a possible D gene is TRBD1 (5 bases). V was trimmed by 9 bases and J by 4 bases, leaving 16 bases between them. The CDR3 extends over 13 amino acids. Germline values: CDR1 SGHRS, CDR2 YFSETQ. The DNA for the CDR3 is TGCGCCACAACGGGGGGGAGCGCCTATGGCTACACCTTC. Protein product: CATTGGSAYGYTF.

On this clone itself: It differs at one base from a far larger clone, so likely a read error. The gene calls are TRBV11-2 and TRBJ1-1; TRBD1 aligns across 8 bases. V shed 5 bases, J shed 4 bases, and the junction held 3 bases outside the gene matches. The CDR3 runs 13 residues. Per germline, CDR1 SGHAT and CDR2 FQNNGV. The CDR3 region has the DNA TGTGCCAGCAGCCCCGGACAGGGCACTGAAGCTTTCTTT. Residues: CASSPGQGTEAFF.

The chain couples TRBV7-2 to TRBJ2-1, with 7 bases identical to TRBD2. The V gene's germline CDR1 is SGHTA and CDR2 FQGNSA. CDR3 length equals 16 residues. The junction had 7 bases not matched to a gene; V was cut back by 4 bases and J by 1 base. The CDR3 DNA follows: TGTGCCAGCAGCTCACGGGAGCGGGGATCCTACAATGAGCAGTTCTTC. Translating it yields CASSSRERGSYNEQFF.

The chain joins TRBV18 to TRBJ2-5; D is undetermined. Germline V gene data show CDR1 as KGHSH and CDR2 as LQKENI. CDR3 length: 14 residues. The germline V and J ends were trimmed by 2 bases and 3 bases, with 10 bases remaining between them. The CDR3 sequence: CASSPTPGEETQYF. The CDR3 region has the DNA TGTGCCAGCTCACCAACGCCCGGCGAAGAGACCCAGTACTTC. The full variable domain, with the rest looked up from reference TRBV18 and TRBJ2-5, is NAGVMQNPRHLVRRRGQEARLRCSPMKGHSHVYWYRQLPEEGLKFMVYLQKENIIDESGMPKERFSAEFPKEGPSILRIQQVVRGDSAAYFCASSPTPGEETQYFGPGTRLLVL.

About this clone: An end of the junction differs from the germline gene, which may be a read error. The gene calls are TRBV6-1 and TRBJ2-5; 8 nucleotides align to TRBD2. The length of the CDR3 is 15 residues. Germline V gene sequence: CDR1 MNHNS, CDR2 SASEGT. The CDR3, as DNA: TGTGCCAGCAAGCTTGCGGGAGGCCCGCAAGGGACCCAGTACTTC. Encoded protein: CASKLAGGPQGTQYF.

The genes are TRBV10-2 and TRBJ1-5; TRBD1 matches at 8 bases. V dropped 8 bases and J dropped 4; count of bases not matched to a gene: 7. Germline CDR1 is WSHSY and CDR2 is SAAADI. The CDR3 is made up of 14 amino acids. The CDR3 sequence: CASGRQGHNQPQHF. For the CDR3, the DNA is TGCGCCAGCGGAAGACAGGGGCATAATCAGCCCCAGCATTTT.

The CDR3 sequence is CASSQDTGAVWDEQFF. CDR3 coding DNA: TGTGCCAGCAGCCAAGATACGGGAGCGGTTTGGGATGAGCAGTTCTTC. This rearrangement joins TRBV4-2 to TRBJ2-1; a possible D gene is TRBD2 (6 bases). CDR1 and CDR2 from the germline V gene are LGHNA and YNFKEQ. V shed 0 bases and J shed 8 bases, with 17 bases lying between them. The CDR3 runs 16 residues.

V is TRBV4-1 and J is TRBJ2-3, with D possibly being TRBD1 (5 bases). The CDR3 runs 13 residues. V was clipped by 8 bases and J by 3 bases, with 12 bases between them. Germline lookup yields CDR1 MGHRA and CDR2 YSYEKL. This CDR3 is CASLRPGTDTQYF. DNA for the CDR3: TGCGCCAGCCTACGACCAGGGACAGATACGCAGTATTTT.

The genes are TRBV29-1 and TRBJ1-2, with D unclear. The CDR3 covers 12 residues. Germline V gives CDR1 SQVTM, CDR2 ANQGSEA. The CDR3 here is CILSDGNYGYTF. The CDR3 DNA reads as TGCATACTCTCCGACGGTAACTATGGCTACACCTTC.

This chain links TRBV11-2 with TRBJ1-2; D perhaps matches TRBD1 (5 bases). Per germline, CDR1 SGHAT and CDR2 FQNNGV. This CDR3 has 14 amino acids. V was trimmed by 2 bases and J by 7 bases, leaving 14 bases between them. The CDR3, as DNA: TGTGCCAGCAGCTTAAATGCAGGGTTAAGTGGCTACACCTTC. Its translation is CASSLNAGLSGYTF.

V is TRBV7-3 and J is TRBJ2-1; D may be TRBD2 (6 bases). V was clipped by 1 base and J by 2 bases, with 15 bases between them. Germline lookup yields CDR1 SGHTA and CDR2 FQGTGA. The CDR3 is 17 residues long. Here the CDR3 reads CASSLSVTAGPYNEQFF. The DNA for the CDR3 is TGTGCCAGCAGCTTAAGCGTTACGGCGGGACCCTACAATGAGCAGTTCTTC.

This clone was picked up one time. The chain links TRBV2 to TRBJ1-4, with D uncertain. CDR1 and CDR2 (germline): SNHLY, FYNNEI. V dropped 9 bases and J dropped 0 bases, with 5 bases sitting between them. The CDR3 has 12 residues. The CDR3 is CASRPTNEKLFF. CDR3 sequence (DNA): TGTGCCAGTAGACCAACTAATGAAAAACTGTTTTTT.

Points on this clone: Other DNA sequences from this sample encode an identical CDR3 as well. V and J are TRBV5-4 and TRBJ2-2; tentative D call: TRBD2 (6 bases). The V gene lost 4 bases and the J gene lost 1 base, with 11 bases spanning the gap. The germline CDR1 and CDR2 sequences are SGHNT and YYREEE (reference sequence). The CDR3 consists of 15 residues. In DNA, the CDR3 is TGTGCCAGCAGCCCTGGGGGACTGAACACCGGGGAGCTGTTTTTT. It is translated as CASSPGGLNTGELFF.

This clone was counted once. In this CDR3 the conserved last residue, phenylalanine or tryptophan, is missing, so a read error is likely. This chain links TRBV2 with TRBJ2-3; possible D gene TRBD2, 6 bases. The V gene's germline CDR1 is SNHLY and CDR2 FYNNEI. The CDR3 is 15 amino acids. CDR3 amino acids: CASSESSGSTDTQYS. Written as DNA, the CDR3 is TGCGCCAGCAGTGAATCGAGCGGGAGCACAGATACGCAGTATTCT.

This clone appeared many times. This rearrangement joins TRBV14 to TRBJ1-1; possibly TRBD1 for D (5 bases). Trimming pared 3 bases from V and 3 bases from J, leaving 5 bases between. CDR3 length: 12 residues. The germline CDR1 and CDR2 sequences are SGHDN and FVKESK. The CDR3 spells CASSQGDTEAFF. CDR3 coding DNA: TGTGCCAGCAGCCAGGGGGACACTGAAGCTTTCTTT.

The chain joins TRBV14 to TRBJ1-1; weak D call: TRBD1 (6 bases). Per the germline V gene, CDR1 is SGHDN and CDR2 is FVKESK. Trimming shortened V by 2 bases and J by 1 base, and 11 bases separated the two germline ends. The CDR3 has 15 amino acids. The CDR3 bases are TGTGCCAGCAGCCAAATAGGACAGTGGAACACTGAAGCTTTCTTT. Its protein product is CASSQIGQWNTEAFF.

The chain couples TRBV11-2 to TRBJ2-1, with 13 bases identical to TRBD2. Germline V CDR1 and CDR2: SGHAT, FQNNGV. The CDR3 totals 17 residues. V dropped 4 bases and J dropped 0; count of bases not matched to a gene: 3. The CDR3 nucleotides read TGTGCCAGCAGCTCACGGACTAGCGGGAGCTCCTACAATGAGCAGTTCTTC. It yields the protein CASSSRTSGSSYNEQFF.

The CDR3 protein is CADGSGGRAYNEQFF. Written as DNA, the CDR3 is TGTGCCGACGGGAGTGGGGGGAGGGCCTACAATGAGCAGTTCTTC. The V gene is TRBV27, the J gene TRBJ2-1; 7 bases fit TRBD2. This CDR3 is 15 amino acids long. J was trimmed by 2 bases and V by 11 bases; bases with no gene match: 12. Germline V gene sequence: CDR1 MNHEY, CDR2 SMNVEV (reference sequence).

Concerning this clone itself: A read error may account for a junction end that differs from germline. This chain joins TRBV5-1 and TRBJ2-1; 11 nucleotides agree with TRBD2. The CDR3 is made up of 15 amino acids. CDR1 SGHRS and CDR2 YFSETQ come from the germline V gene. DNA for the CDR3: TGCGCCAGCAGCCTGTTGACTAGCGGGACCAATGAGCGGTTCTTC. It translates to CASSLLTSGTNERFF.

The chain is built from TRBV18 and TRBJ2-7; 8 bases line up with TRBD2. Germline-derived CDR1 and CDR2 are KGHSH and LQKENI. The CDR3 has 13 amino acids. The trim removed 3 bases at V and 6 bases at J, leaving 4 bases unmatched. CDR3 residues: CASSPLAGGEQYF. The CDR3 nucleotides read TGTGCCAGCTCACCCCTCGCGGGGGGCGAGCAGTACTTC.

As regards this clone: Within the sample, other DNA sequences also encode this same CDR3. V usage is TRBV7-9 and J usage is TRBJ2-5; the D is unclear. V was cut by 5 bases and J by 1 base, with 5 bases left in between. The CDR3 is 12 amino acids. Germline V gene lookup returns CDR1 SEHNR and CDR2 FQNEAQ (reference sequence). The CDR3 here is CASSLTQETQYF. The CDR3 DNA follows: TGTGCCAGCAGCCTTACCCAAGAGACCCAGTACTTC.

The V gene is TRBV5-6, the J gene TRBJ1-1; D call uncertain. Germline CDR1 reads SGHDT; CDR2 reads YYEEEE. The length of the CDR3 is 11 residues. Trimming took off 4 bases at V and 7 bases at J, with 8 bases between the two ends. The CDR3 DNA reads TGTGCCAGCAGCCTAGAACTTGAAGCTTTCTTT. Protein product: CASSLELEAFF.

This clone showed up many times. The rearrangement joins TRBV7-9 to TRBJ1-3; D remains ambiguous. Germline V CDR1 and CDR2: SEHNR, FQNEAQ (reference sequence). The CDR3 loop spans 16 amino acids. V lost 5 bases and J lost 0, with 14 bases in between. Written as DNA, the CDR3 is TGTGCCAGCAGCCCGCCGGTGGGTCCCTCTGGAAACACCATATATTTT. It encodes CASSPPVGPSGNTIYF. The variable domain in full, with the rest retrieved from reference TRBV7-9 and TRBJ1-3, is DTGVSQNPRHKITKRGQNVTFRCDPISEHNRLYWYRQTLGQGPEFLTYFQNEAQLEKSRLLSDRFSAERPKGSFSTLEIQRTEQGDSAMYLCASSPPVGPSGNTIYFGEGSWLTVV.

The genes are TRBV4-3 and TRBJ1-3; D gene unclear. The CDR3 has 13 amino acids. Between the trimmed V and J ends, which lost 0 bases and 7 bases, there was a span of 7 bases. CDR1 and CDR2 from the germline V gene are LGHNA and YSLEER. As DNA, the CDR3 is TGCGCCAGCAGCCAAGATGTTGGTAACACCATATATTTT. Protein: CASSQDVGNTIYF.

This chain connects TRBV6-1 to TRBJ2-7; TRBD2 matches at 15 bases. CDR3 length equals 15 residues. The ends lost 5 bases at V and 6 bases at J; junction bases unmatched: 5. CDR1 MNHNS and CDR2 SASEGT come from the germline V gene. The CDR3 DNA reads TGTGCCAGCAGTCAGACGGGACTAGCGGGAGGCGAGCAGTACTTC. Translating gives CASSQTGLAGGEQYF.

To note about this clone: This sequence is one base from a far larger clone and is likely a read error. Other nucleotide sequences from this sample produce the same CDR3. The chain links TRBV15 to TRBJ2-2; 8 bases match TRBD1. Germline V gene data show CDR1 as LNHNV and CDR2 as YYDKDF (reference sequence). The CDR3 is 14 amino acids. CDR3 loop: CATRQGMGTGELFF. In DNA form, the CDR3 reads TGTGCCACCCGACAGGGGATGGGAACCGGGGAGCTGTTTTTC. Variable domain in full (rest from reference TRBV15 and TRBJ2-2): DAMVIQNPRYQVTQFGKPVTLSCSQTLNHNVMYWYQQKSSQAPKLLFHYYDKDFNNEADTPDNFQSRRPNTSFCFLDIRSPGLGDTAMYLCATRQGMGTGELFFGEGSRLTVL.

Regarding this clone: The identical CDR3 is also encoded by other nucleotide sequences in the sample. The rearrangement joins TRBV5-1 to TRBJ1-3; D remains ambiguous. Germline lookup yields CDR1 SGHRS and CDR2 YFSETQ. The germline V and J ends were trimmed by 0 bases and 3 bases, with 7 bases remaining between them. The CDR3 loop spans 14 amino acids. In nucleotides, the CDR3 is TGCGCCAGCAGCTTGGCGGGTTATGGAAACACCATATATTTT. Translated: CASSLAGYGNTIYF. Together with reference TRBV5-1 and TRBJ1-3, the CDR3 gives the full variable domain: KAGVTQTPRYLIKTRGQQVTLSCSPISGHRSVSWYQQTPGQGLQFLFEYFSETQRNKGNFPGRFSGRQFSNSRSEMNVSTLELGDSALYLCASSLAGYGNTIYFGEGSWLTVV.

Remarks on this clone: The same CDR3 is also encoded by other DNA sequences in this sample. The chain employs TRBV20-1 and TRBJ2-4, with D uncertain. Germline V gene lookup returns CDR1 DFQATT and CDR2 SNEGSKA (reference sequence). V shed 2 bases and J shed 6 bases, with 2 bases lying between them. This CDR3 is 10 amino acids long. CDR3: CSARTNIQYF. The CDR3 coding sequence is TGCAGTGCTAGAACAAACATTCAGTACTTC.

The rearrangement links TRBV28 to TRBJ1-1, with D maybe TRBD1 (6 bases). V lost 3 bases and J lost 1, with 12 bases in between. Germline lookup yields CDR1 MDHEN and CDR2 SYDVKM. The CDR3 sequence is 15 residues long. This chain's CDR3 is CASSFWGAQNTEAFF. For the CDR3, the DNA is TGTGCCAGCAGTTTCTGGGGGGCCCAGAACACTGAAGCTTTCTTT.